Sequencing of this T cell receptor beta chain was carried out in a study of T cells after somatic rescue of genetic block. There are 15 residues in the CDR3. Germline CDR1 reads MNHEY; CDR2 reads SMNVEV (reference sequence). V lost 6 bases and J lost 8, with 21 bases in between. Here immunoSEQ multiplex PCR was the method, and the copy in TCRdb shows in-frame clones only, minus some. The sample lists 85,000 to 90,000 clones; around 89% were seen once. This clonotype was obtained from a woman in her late teens or twenties. Sequenced sample: peripheral blood mononuclear cells (PBMCs). The V gene is TRBV27, the J gene TRBJ2-3; the D call may be TRBD1 or TRBD2 (6 bases each). CDR3 in amino acids: CASRLGGLSGGTQYF. The CDR3 DNA reads TGTGCCAGCAGGTTAGGGGGACTCTCTGGGGGTACGCAGTATTTT.